A single sample gave rise to the 20 T cell receptor beta chains below, sequenced in a study of T cell changes during pregnancy in multiple sclerosis. TCRdb's table, derived via immunoSEQ multiplex PCR, lists solely in-frame clones and lacks some. The table includes roughly 50,000 clones, more than 85% detected once. The sample was peripheral blood, taken after pregnancy. The source of these receptors is a female donor in good health, enrolled as a control in a pregnancy study.

This clone was counted once. The chain links TRBV2 to TRBJ1-2; D perhaps matches TRBD1 (5 bases). Looked up from germline, CDR1 is SNHLY and CDR2 is FYNNEI. The CDR3 runs 11 residues. The V gene lost 9 bases and the J gene lost 5 bases, with 10 bases spanning the gap. The chain's CDR3 is CARQKGYGYTF. Written as DNA, the CDR3 is TGTGCCAGACAGAAGGGGTATGGCTACACCTTC.

The genes are TRBV5-1 and TRBJ1-2, with D perhaps TRBD1 (5 bases). V shed 0 bases and J shed 4 bases, with 13 bases lying between them. The CDR3 contains 15 residues. CDR1 is SGHRS and CDR2 is YFSETQ in the germline V gene. Here the CDR3 DNA reads TGCGCCAGCAGCTTGGTCTCGCAGGGCCTCTATGGCTACACCTTC. Translated: CASSLVSQGLYGYTF.

Here the CDR3 DNA reads TGCGCCAGCAGCCCGGGACAGGAACGCAATCAGCCCCAGCATTTT. This sequence encodes CASSPGQERNQPQHF. V gene TRBV5-1 combines with J gene TRBJ1-5; 8 bases map to TRBD1. This CDR3 has 15 residues. CDR1 is SGHRS and CDR2 is YFSETQ in the germline V gene. J gave up 2 bases and V 4 bases, and 5 bases lay outside the gene matches.

The rearrangement uses TRBV25-1 and TRBJ2-7; 8 bases line up with TRBD1. CDR3 length equals 13 residues. CDR1 is MGHDK, CDR2 SYGVNS, per germline. The trim removed 8 bases at V and 3 bases at J, leaving 6 bases unmatched. As DNA, the CDR3 is TGTGCCAGCTCAGACAGGGGAGGCTACGAGCAGTACTTC. This codes for CASSDRGGYEQYF.

The chain recombines TRBV7-9 with TRBJ1-4; TRBD1 matches 9 bases. This CDR3 comprises 15 residues. V shed 1 base, J shed 7 bases, and the junction held 4 bases outside the gene matches. Germline V gives CDR1 SEHNR, CDR2 FQNEAQ (reference sequence). This CDR3 reads CASSLEVTGGEKLFF. For the CDR3, the DNA is TGTGCCAGCAGCTTAGAAGTGACAGGGGGTGAAAAACTGTTTTTT.

V usage is TRBV27 and J usage is TRBJ1-5; D is unclear. This CDR3 comprises 14 residues. V lost 2 bases to trimming and J lost 3 bases, with 8 bases between them. The germline V gene encodes CDR1 MNHEY and CDR2 SMNVEV (reference sequence). The CDR3 is CASSLQADNQPQHF. The CDR3 nucleotides are TGTGCCAGCAGTTTACAGGCAGACAATCAGCCCCAGCATTTT.

V gene TRBV18 combines with J gene TRBJ1-2, with D possibly TRBD1 on 5 matching bases. Germline lookup yields CDR1 KGHSH and CDR2 LQKENI. V was pared by 4 bases and J by 6 bases, with 18 bases between. The CDR3 spans 15 residues. CDR3 region: CASSQAAGRLNGYTF. DNA of the CDR3: TGTGCCAGCTCACAGGCGGCAGGGAGGTTGAATGGCTACACCTTC.

This sequence joins TRBV19 and TRBJ2-1; TRBD2 agrees at 10 bases. Trimming at V came to 4 bases and at J to 9 bases, leaving 9 bases not matched to a gene. The CDR3 has 15 amino acids. Germline V gene sequence: CDR1 LNHDA, CDR2 SQIVND (reference sequence). Here the CDR3 DNA reads TGTGCCAGTAGTAGAGCCGGGACTAGCGTCGGTGAGCAGTTCTTC. Translating it yields CASSRAGTSVGEQFF.

This clone was recorded a few times. The chain couples TRBV10-3 to TRBJ1-5; the D gene is possibly TRBD1 (5 bases). CDR3 length equals 13 residues. The V gene lost 5 bases and the J gene lost 4 bases, with 9 bases spanning the gap. Germline CDR1 ENHRY, CDR2 SYGVKD. The CDR3 nucleotides are TGTGCCATCAGTCAGGGCTCAAATCAGCCCCAGCATTTT. Translating gives CAISQGSNQPQHF.

The chain uses TRBV2 and TRBJ1-5; D possibly corresponds to TRBD1 (5 bases). Germline CDR1 reads SNHLY; CDR2 reads FYNNEI. Trimming cost V 7 bases and J 2 bases, with 18 bases left between them. This CDR3 is built from 16 residues. This CDR3 is CASTHDSGYGNQPQHF. The CDR3 DNA sequence: TGTGCCAGCACCCATGACAGTGGGTATGGCAATCAGCCCCAGCATTTT.

The chain joins TRBV28 to TRBJ1-2; no clear D. V was clipped by 6 bases and J by 1 base, with 15 bases between them. Germline V gene sequence: CDR1 MDHEN, CDR2 SYDVKM. The CDR3 covers 15 residues. CDR3 loop: CASRVSGNLNYGYTF. CDR3 DNA sequence: TGTGCCAGCAGAGTTTCGGGGAATCTTAACTATGGCTACACCTTC.

CDR3 nucleotides: TGTGCCAGCAAACTGGGGGCACGGTCAGATACGCAGTATTTT. Protein: CASKLGARSDTQYF. V and J are TRBV6-4 and TRBJ2-3; D may be TRBD1 (6 bases). This CDR3 has 14 amino acids. CDR1 and CDR2 (germline): MRHNA, SNTAGT. V gave up 7 bases and J gave up 4 bases, with 15 bases separating them.

The chain joins TRBV6-1 to TRBJ1-1; D is unresolved. V lost 1 base and J lost 2, with 8 bases in between. Germline values: CDR1 MNHNS, CDR2 SASEGT. This CDR3 is 14 amino acids long. CDR3 amino acids: CASSEDRGNTEAFF. CDR3 sequence (DNA): TGTGCCAGCAGTGAAGACCGGGGAAACACTGAAGCTTTCTTT.

V is TRBV27 and J is TRBJ1-5; TRBD1 aligns across 8 bases. Germline-derived CDR1 and CDR2 are MNHEY and SMNVEV (reference sequence). The CDR3 covers 14 residues. Unmatched junction bases numbered 4, after V lost 5 bases and J lost 4 bases. The CDR3 region has the DNA TGTGCCAGCAGTGCCGGGACAGGAAATCAGCCCCAGCATTTT. The encoded protein is CASSAGTGNQPQHF.

This clone occurred a few times. The rearrangement links TRBV29-1 to TRBJ1-1, with 9 bases identical to TRBD1. CDR1 is SQVTM and CDR2 is ANQGSEA in the germline V gene. The length of the CDR3 is 14 residues. V lost 4 bases, J lost 10 bases, and 13 bases stayed unmatched. The CDR3: CSVGGTGGTPGAFF. CDR3 in DNA: TGCAGCGTTGGAGGAACAGGGGGCACCCCGGGAGCTTTCTTT.

The rearrangement uses TRBV19 and TRBJ2-2; 9 bases are shared with TRBD2. The CDR3 covers 17 residues. The V gene end was trimmed by 9 bases and the J gene end by 4 bases; junction bases not matched to a gene: 15. The germline CDR1 and CDR2 sequences are LNHDA and SQIVND (reference sequence). The CDR3 nucleotides are TGTGCCAGCAGCCCTTGGGGTAGCGGGGGATTCACCGGGGAGCTGTTTTTT. Translating gives CASSPWGSGGFTGELFF.

The chain joins TRBV19 to TRBJ2-3; 7 bases fit TRBD1. Losses at the gene ends were 4 bases for V and 4 bases for J; bases not matched to a gene: 14. The length of the CDR3 is 17 residues. CDR1 and CDR2 from the germline V gene are LNHDA and SQIVND (reference sequence). This chain's CDR3 is CASSSIREGAQADTQYF. The CDR3 DNA is TGTGCCAGTAGTAGTATTCGTGAGGGGGCTCAGGCAGATACGCAGTATTTT.

This sequence joins TRBV2 and TRBJ1-6; 7 nucleotides agree with TRBD1. Germline-derived CDR1 and CDR2 are SNHLY and FYNNEI. Trimming cost V 5 bases and J 0 bases; bases outside gene matches: 7. This CDR3 spans 17 amino acids. CDR3 in DNA: TGTGCCAGCAGTAACAGGGGCGCCTTCTCCTATAATTCACCCCTCCACTTT. This translates into CASSNRGAFSYNSPLHF.

The chain couples TRBV5-1 to TRBJ2-1; D remains ambiguous. Germline CDR1 and CDR2: SGHRS and YFSETQ. With 4 bases removed from V and 5 bases from J, the gap between germline ends came to 13 bases. The CDR3 is 14 residues long. The DNA for the CDR3 is TGCGCCAGCAGCCCCAAGCCGTCTAACAATGAGCAGTTCTTC. Translation gives CASSPKPSNNEQFF.

This chain uses TRBV7-6 with TRBJ2-1, with TRBD2 matching over 7 bases. CDR1 and CDR2 (germline): SGHVS, FNYEAQ. The V gene end was trimmed by 6 bases and the J gene end by 7 bases; junction bases not matched to a gene: 9. The CDR3 extends over 14 amino acids. CDR3 bases: TGTGCCAGCAGTGCGGCGGGAGTTACAAATGAGCAGTTCTTC. Amino acids: CASSAAGVTNEQFF.